These 20 T cell receptor beta chains were sequenced from one sample in a study of blood T cells in healthy people across ages (dated by TCRdb to about 2015). Library construction relied on 5' RACE. The listed sequencing device is Illumina HiSeq 2500. A second about 7 to 11 cycle PCR used a sample-barcoded 5' primer and a J-beta primer mix. The raw public data were reprocessed by TCRdb itself: fastp quality trimming at Q25, MiXCR clonotype calling, in-frame beta chains only. Every distinct CDR3 protein forms one entry, paired with its most common genes and DNA. The sample contains around 900,000 distinct CDR3 sequences, just over 50% of them found a single time. About a fifth of the sample goes to the ten largest clones. Sequencing was carried out using blood. The receptors shown here come from a woman aged 60-75 years in good health.

V and J are TRBV5-1 and TRBJ2-7, with D hard to call. The CDR3 contains 13 residues. Germline V gene sequence: CDR1 SGHRS, CDR2 YFSETQ. V was pared by 2 bases and J by 6 bases, with 12 bases between. CDR3 nucleotide sequence: TGCGCCAGCAGCTTCGTCTTATCGGGCGAGCAGTACTTC. Its protein product is CASSFVLSGEQYF.

The CDR3 reads CASSADREEEQYF. The CDR3 nucleotides read TGTGCCAGCTCAGCCGACAGGGAGGAAGAGCAGTACTTC. The genes are TRBV18 and TRBJ2-7; possibly TRBD1 for D (7 bases). The germline gives CDR1 KGHSH, CDR2 LQKENI. This CDR3 has 13 residues. V gave up 5 bases and J gave up 7 bases, with 15 bases separating them. Together with reference TRBV18 and TRBJ2-7, the CDR3 gives the full variable domain: NAGVMQNPRHLVRRRGQEARLRCSPMKGHSHVYWYRQLPEEGLKFMVYLQKENIIDESGMPKERFSAEFPKEGPSILRIQQVVRGDSAAYFCASSADREEEQYFGPGTRLTVT.

For this clonotype: The junction departs from germline at one end; a sequencing error may be responsible. The J gene is TRBJ2-1, the V gene TRBV3-1; 11 bases line up with TRBD2. Germline V CDR1 and CDR2: LGHDT, YNNKEL (reference sequence). The CDR3 has 17 amino acids. As DNA, the CDR3 is TGTGCCGGCAGCCCTACCCAACTCGGGACTAGCGGCAATGAGCAGTTCTTC. Its translation: CAGSPTQLGTSGNEQFF.

This clonotype was seen more than once but under ten times. The chain combines TRBV3-1 with TRBJ2-7; D may match TRBD1 or TRBD2 (5 bases each). Trimming shortened V by 11 bases and J by 7 bases, and 12 bases separated the two germline ends. The CDR3 loop spans 10 amino acids. The germline gives CDR1 LGHDT, CDR2 YNNKEL (reference sequence). The CDR3 is CASGREEQYF. DNA of the CDR3: TGTGCCTCGGGACGTGAGGAGCAGTACTTC.

This chain uses TRBV20-1 with TRBJ2-7, with TRBD1 matching over 8 bases. Germline CDR1 reads DFQATT; CDR2 reads SNEGSKA (reference sequence). The junction had 6 bases not matched to a gene; V was cut back by 0 bases and J by 2 bases. The CDR3 spans 15 residues. CDR3 residues: CSARDRDRIAYEQYF. Here the CDR3 DNA reads TGCAGTGCTAGAGATAGGGACAGGATCGCCTACGAGCAGTACTTC.

The chain combines TRBV4-1 with TRBJ2-6, with D possibly TRBD2 on 6 matching bases. CDR3 length equals 18 residues. The V end was cut by 1 base, the J end by 2 bases, with 15 bases between. The germline V gene has CDR1 MGHRA and CDR2 YSYEKL. The CDR3 loop is CASSQGRVLSPGANVLTF. In nucleotides, the CDR3 is TGCGCCAGCAGCCAAGGGAGGGTGTTATCGCCTGGGGCCAACGTCCTGACTTTC.

V is TRBV28 and J is TRBJ1-2, with D possibly being TRBD1 (6 bases). Germline V gene lookup returns CDR1 MDHEN and CDR2 SYDVKM. Trimming cost V 6 bases and J 4 bases, with 12 bases left between them. The CDR3 has 13 amino acids. The CDR3 sequence is CASRSPQGYGYTF. The CDR3 DNA is TGTGCCAGCAGGTCGCCACAGGGCTATGGCTACACCTTC.

The sample holds many counts of this clonotype. The chain is built from TRBV29-1 and TRBJ2-7; 9 bases agree with TRBD2. The CDR3 covers 18 residues. V trimming: 0 bases; J trimming: 3 bases; junction bases outside the gene matches: 15. Per germline, CDR1 SQVTM and CDR2 ANQGSEA. CDR3 sequence (DNA): TGCAGCGTTGAAGACCCAAGCAAAACTGTAGCGGGAGTCTACGAGCAGTACTTC. Its protein product is CSVEDPSKTVAGVYEQYF.

With regard to this clonotype: At one end, the junction sequence differs from germline, possibly due to a read error. This sequence joins TRBV7-9 and TRBJ2-3; D ambiguous. The germline V gene has CDR1 SEHNR and CDR2 FQNEAQ (reference sequence). CDR3 length: 13 amino acids. The CDR3 sequence: CANSASGADTQYF. CDR3 nucleotides: TGTGCCAACAGCGCAAGTGGTGCCGATACGCAGTATTTT. The full variable domain, rest sourced from reference TRBV7-9 and TRBJ2-3, is DTGVSQNPRHKITKRGQNVTFRCDPISEHNRLYWYRQTLGQGPEFLTYFQNEAQLEKSRLLSDRFSAERPKGSFSTLEIQRTEQGDSAMYLCANSASGADTQYFGPGTRLTVL.

The chain is built from TRBV4-1 and TRBJ1-5; no clear D gene. Trimming removed 3 bases from V and 5 bases from J, with 17 bases in between. Germline CDR1 reads MGHRA; CDR2 reads YSYEKL. The CDR3 covers 16 residues. The CDR3 DNA sequence: TGCGCCAGCAGCCAGGGGTCTTTGGGTCCCCATCAGCCCCAGCATTTT. Protein product: CASSQGSLGPHQPQHF.

Only a few counts were recorded for this clonotype. This rearrangement joins TRBV5-1 to TRBJ2-1, with D hard to call. From germline, CDR1 is SGHRS and CDR2 YFSETQ. The CDR3 is made up of 14 amino acids. Trimming left V 4 bases short and J 9 bases short, with 17 bases between. In DNA, the CDR3 is TGCGCCAGCAGCCCTGAGAGTAGGCGAACTGAGCAGTTCTTC. Translating it yields CASSPESRRTEQFF. Full variable domain (missing parts from reference TRBV5-1 and TRBJ2-1): KAGVTQTPRYLIKTRGQQVTLSCSPISGHRSVSWYQQTPGQGLQFLFEYFSETQRNKGNFPGRFSGRQFSNSRSEMNVSTLELGDSALYLCASSPESRRTEQFFGPGTRLTVL.

This clonotype was detected many times. With a much larger clone just one base away, this may be a read error. This chain joins TRBV5-6 and TRBJ2-5; 11 bases fit TRBD2. V was pared by 4 bases and J by 11 bases, with 10 bases of the junction left unmatched. Germline CDR1 reads SGHDT; CDR2 reads YYEEEE. This CDR3 has 14 residues. In DNA form, the CDR3 reads TGTGCCAGCAGCGAGATAGCGGGAGGGCGAGAGCAGTACTTC. Translated, it gives CASSEIAGGREQYF.

The V gene is TRBV4-1, the J gene TRBJ1-2, with TRBD1 as a possible D gene (5 bases). The V end lost 1 base, the J end lost 4 bases, and 13 bases lay between the germline ends. The CDR3 contains 15 residues. CDR1 and CDR2 (germline): MGHRA, YSYEKL. The CDR3 DNA is TGCGCCAGCAGCCAAGGGGCGCAGGGATTCTATGGCTACACCTTC. Protein product: CASSQGAQGFYGYTF.

The sample holds one count of this clonotype. The chain joins TRBV6-2 or TRBV6-3 to TRBJ1-2, with D hard to call. V dropped 2 bases and J dropped 4 bases, with 11 bases sitting between them. The CDR3 length is 14 residues. Germline V lookup: CDR1 MNHEY, CDR2 SVGEGT. DNA for the CDR3: TGTGCCAGCAGTTACCCTGTTACGGCCTATGGCTACACCTTC. It translates to CASSYPVTAYGYTF.

This clonotype was observed a handful of times. The chain combines TRBV4-2 with TRBJ2-4; 8 bases are shared with TRBD2. The trim removed 0 bases at V and 5 bases at J, leaving 9 bases unmatched. CDR1 LGHNA and CDR2 YNFKEQ come from the germline V gene. This CDR3 is built from 17 residues. Here the CDR3 reads CASSQEVSGRIQNIQYF. CDR3 in DNA: TGTGCCAGCAGCCAAGAGGTGAGCGGGAGAATACAAAACATTCAGTACTTC.

This rearrangement joins TRBV4-2 to TRBJ2-1; 10 bases fit TRBD2. This CDR3 spans 17 amino acids. V trimming: 0 bases; J trimming: 7 bases; junction bases outside the gene matches: 9. Germline V gene sequence: CDR1 LGHNA, CDR2 YNFKEQ. The CDR3 reads CASSQDKLAGAGNEQFF. CDR3 DNA sequence: TGTGCCAGCAGCCAAGATAAGCTAGCGGGAGCCGGGAATGAGCAGTTCTTC.

This clonotype is a singleton in its sample. The chain couples TRBV7-9 to TRBJ1-1; the D gene is possibly TRBD1 (5 bases). The CDR3 length is 12 residues. Germline V gives CDR1 SEHNR, CDR2 FQNEAQ (reference sequence). The V and J ends lost 5 bases and 8 bases respectively, with 12 bases between them. The CDR3 DNA follows: TGTGCCAGCAGCAAGGCCGGGGGAGAAGCTTTCTTT. It encodes CASSKAGGEAFF.

The chain has TRBV7-9 and TRBJ2-3, with D tentatively TRBD2 (6 bases). Germline V gene data show CDR1 as SEHNR and CDR2 as FQNEAQ (reference sequence). V lost 3 bases to trimming and J lost 2 bases, with 12 bases between them. This CDR3 is built from 15 residues. The CDR3 nucleotides read TGTGCCAGCAGCTTGCAGCGGGCTTACACAGATACGCAGTATTTT. As protein: CASSLQRAYTDTQYF.

This chain uses TRBV5-1 with TRBJ2-1; 8 bases match TRBD2. CDR1 is SGHRS and CDR2 is YFSETQ in the germline V gene. V lost 5 bases and J lost 4; bases outside the gene matches: 8. This CDR3 is built from 15 residues. DNA of the CDR3: TGCGCCAGCAGTTCCGGGACTAGTCAGTACAATGAGCAGTTCTTC. Amino acids: CASSSGTSQYNEQFF.

The chain couples TRBV28 to TRBJ2-1; D is perhaps TRBD2 (5 bases). There are 13 residues in the CDR3. Trimming shortened V by 8 bases and J by 6 bases, and 14 bases separated the two germline ends. CDR1 and CDR2 (germline): MDHEN, SYDVKM. The CDR3 DNA is TGTGCCAGCTGTGGTGGGAGTCTCAATGAGCAGTTCTTC. Encoded protein: CASCGGSLNEQFF.